This TCR beta chain was captured by sequencing in a study of T cells in Graves' hyperthyroidism and ophthalmopathy. Study-wide points: Among thyroid clonotypes expanded above 0.001, most also appeared in blood. Ophthalmopathy was separated from stable hyperthyroidism by a 13 V-J model.

Any patient presenting with uncontrolled infection, other autoimmune disease, pregnancy or lactation was left out. This clonotype was found many times. Its matching antigen is unknown. This CDR3 comprises 14 residues. Trimming removed 4 bases at V and 1 base at J, with 9 bases between. Germline-derived CDR1 and CDR2 are MNHNS and SASEGT. TCR beta CDR3 regions were amplified from RNA transcripts. Carried out on the TCR CDR3, a first-round RT-PCR used the HTBI primer set. TCRdb ran MiXCR on the multiplex PCR reads and lists one entry per CDR3 protein. The data hold a few hundred thousand distinct CDR3 sequences, with approximately 17% observed a single time.

The chain is built from TRBV6-1 and TRBJ2-3; D is perhaps TRBD1 (5 bases). The clonotype comes from a man younger than 35 with Graves' ophthalmopathy. Sample: blood. CDR3 nucleotide sequence: TGTGCCAGCAGTGGGGGCAGGGGCACAGATACGCAGTATTTT. Residues: CASSGGRGTDTQYF.